The next 2 T cell receptor beta chains were all read from a single sample in a study of blood T cell repertoires in COVID-19. Sequencing was performed with immunoSEQ multiplex PCR; in TCRdb, only in-frame clones are kept and a portion is missing. The sample contains 200,000 to 300,000 clones, around 90% of which appear only once. The material sequenced was peripheral blood. The receptors originated from a woman in her thirties or forties who had recovered from COVID-19.

This clone was detected only a few times. The gene calls are TRBV19 and TRBJ1-6, with a possible D match to TRBD1 (6 bases). Trimming shortened V by 8 bases and J by 8 bases, and 22 bases separated the two germline ends. Germline CDR1 and CDR2: LNHDA and SQIVND (reference sequence). CDR3 length equals 16 residues. Written as DNA, the CDR3 is TGTGCCAGTTCCCGTGGGGGACACCATGGGGATTCACCCCTCCACTTT. Encoded protein: CASSRGGHHGDSPLHF.

This clone came up a few times. The chain couples TRBV5-8 to TRBJ1-1, with D maybe TRBD1 (5 bases). This CDR3 contains 18 residues. CDR1 SGHTS and CDR2 YDEGEE come from the germline V gene. Trimming removed 4 bases from V and 1 base from J, with 23 bases in between. The CDR3, as DNA: TGTGCCAGCAGCCCCCATCGGGGGTCCCAAGGCCGGAACACTGAAGCTTTCTTT. Protein sequence: CASSPHRGSQGRNTEAFF.